Included here is one T cell receptor beta chain sequence, with context. Its antigen is not known. This record belongs to a study of siplizumab effects on memory and regulatory T cells. Measured with immunoSEQ multiplex PCR; TCRdb has only the in-frame clones, and not every one. Of 100,000 or so clones listed, 75% to 95% are singletons. V dropped 6 bases and J dropped 10 bases, with 16 bases sitting between them. CDR1 and CDR2 from the germline V gene are SGHTA and FQGNSA. The CDR3 runs to 13 residues. Study findings and constraints: Memory cells seemed less diverse than naive T cells, which seemed major alloresponse contributors. Memory cells that were CD4+ and unstimulated gave rise to alloreactive sequences, which siplizumab significantly reduced.

The V and J genes are TRBV7-2 and TRBJ2-4; the D gene could be TRBD1 or TRBD2 (5 bases each). Sequenced input: CD4+ T cells sorted from blood. The origin of this receptor is a human donor in good health. Some clones in this sample may be carry-over from other donors' samples. Written as DNA, the CDR3 is TGTGCCAGCAGAACTCCGGGGCTGTCGATTCAGTACTTC. This gives the protein CASRTPGLSIQYF.